A selection of T cell receptor beta chains follows, all from one sample in a study of blood T cell repertoires in COVID-19. The protocol was immunoSEQ multiplex PCR, while the TCRdb copy is restricted to in-frame clones and leaves out a portion. This sample has around 400,000 clones; approximately 88% occur once, and the top ten carry 1% to 1.5%. The sample taken for sequencing was peripheral blood. The receptors stem from a man aged 35-49 years with acute or convalescent COVID-19. Each CDR3 is given with its conserved first and last residue. The D gene is left open where the match is weak. For some rows the clone size is stated as once, few or many, or as a class when expanded; others skip it.

J: TRBJ1-2
D: -
size: -
V: TRBV27
CDR3: CASSPQGNGGYTF
DNA: TGTGCCAGCAGCCCCCAGGGGAATGGAGGCTACACCTTC

J: TRBJ2-3
D: -
size: -
V: TRBV15
CDR3: CATSMGGSPTDTQYF
DNA: TGTGCCACCAGCATGGGCGGGTCACCCACAGATACGCAGTATTTT

J: TRBJ2-7
D: TRBD1
size: -
V: TRBV27
CDR3: CASSLTGTGAGYEQYF
DNA: TGTGCCAGCAGCCTCACGGGGACAGGGGCTGGGTACGAGCAGTACTTC

J: TRBJ2-7
D: TRBD2
size: -
V: TRBV5-1
CDR3: CASSLAGGLFYEQYF
DNA: TGCGCCAGCAGCTTGGCGGGGGGGCTCTTCTACGAGCAGTACTTC

J: TRBJ2-3
D: TRBD2
size: -
V: TRBV7-2
CDR3: CASSSGGVDTQYF
DNA: TGTGCCAGCAGCTCGGGAGGTGTAGATACGCAGTATTTT

J: TRBJ1-2
D: TRBD1
size: -
V: TRBV5-4
CDR3: CASSLNAGTGDSNYGYTF
DNA: TGTGCCAGCAGCCTGAACGCCGGGACAGGGGATTCTAACTATGGCTACACCTTC

J: TRBJ2-1
D: TRBD2
size: -
V: TRBV7-3
CDR3: CASSLRLAGVPNEQFF
DNA: TGTGCCAGCAGCTTGCGACTAGCGGGAGTCCCCAATGAGCAGTTCTTC

J: TRBJ1-6
D: -
size: -
V: TRBV6-5
CDR3: CASRASSYNSPLHF
DNA: TGTGCCAGCAGGGCAAGCTCCTATAATTCACCCCTCCACTTT

J: TRBJ2-2
D: -
size: once
V: TRBV20-1
CDR3: CSASSRGTGELFF
DNA: TGCAGTGCTAGTTCCAGGGGCACCGGGGAGCTGTTTTTT

J: TRBJ2-7
D: TRBD2
size: -
V: TRBV11-1
CDR3: CASSSPQRGAPYEQYF
DNA: TGTGCCAGCAGCTCCCCCCAGCGGGGGGCTCCCTACGAGCAGTACTTC

J: TRBJ2-2
D: -
size: -
V: TRBV6-5
CDR3: CASSYSTRGNTGELFF
DNA: TGTGCCAGCAGTTACTCGACCAGGGGGAACACCGGGGAGCTGTTTTTT

J: TRBJ1-1
D: -
size: -
V: TRBV6-5
CDR3: CASSYGRTNTEAFF
DNA: TGTGCCAGCAGTTACGGGAGGACAAACACTGAAGCTTTCTTT

J: TRBJ2-3
D: TRBD2
size: -
V: TRBV7-3
CDR3: CASSRLAGTDTQYF
DNA: TGTGCCAGCAGCCGACTAGCGGGCACAGATACGCAGTATTTT

J: TRBJ2-7
D: -
size: -
V: TRBV28
CDR3: CASSGEDEQYF
DNA: TGTGCCAGCAGTGGGGAGGACGAGCAGTACTTC

J: TRBJ1-1
D: -
size: -
V: TRBV27
CDR3: CASSTQGGEAFF
DNA: TGTGCCAGCAGTACTCAGGGAGGGGAGGCTTTCTTT

J: TRBJ1-2
D: -
size: few
V: TRBV15
CDR3: CATSRRTPNYGYTF
DNA: TGTGCCACCAGCAGAAGGACACCAAACTATGGCTACACCTTC

J: TRBJ1-5
D: -
size: -
V: TRBV5-5
CDR3: CASSLGTKPQHF
DNA: TGTGCCAGCAGCTTGGGCACAAAGCCCCAGCATTTT

J: TRBJ1-4
D: TRBD1
size: -
V: TRBV28
CDR3: CASRTGFEKLFF
DNA: TGTGCCAGCAGGACAGGGTTTGAAAAACTGTTTTTT

J: TRBJ2-1
D: TRBD1
size: few
V: TRBV30
CDR3: CAWSPGQTGYNEQFF
DNA: TGTGCCTGGAGCCCGGGACAGACAGGGTACAATGAGCAGTTCTTC

J: TRBJ2-1
D: TRBD2
size: -
V: TRBV6-9
CDR3: CASSRTSGPSYNEQFF
DNA: TGTGCCAGCAGCCGGACTAGCGGGCCCTCCTACAATGAGCAGTTCTTC

J: TRBJ2-7
D: TRBD1
size: -
V: TRBV27
CDR3: CASRWGTGVYEQYF
DNA: TGTGCCAGCAGATGGGGGACAGGGGTATACGAGCAGTACTTC

J: TRBJ2-2
D: TRBD2
size: -
V: TRBV7-3
CDR3: CASSPRGSGSVTGELFF
DNA: TGTGCCAGCAGCCCCCGGGGTAGCGGGAGCGTCACCGGGGAGCTGTTTTTT

J: TRBJ2-2
D: TRBD1
size: -
V: TRBV9
CDR3: CASSVGQPGTGELFF
DNA: TGTGCCAGCAGCGTGGGACAGCCTGGCACCGGGGAGCTGTTTTTT

J: TRBJ2-7
D: -
size: -
V: TRBV18
CDR3: CASSPAISEQYF
DNA: TGTGCCAGCTCACCTGCTATTTCCGAGCAGTACTTC

J: TRBJ2-7
D: -
size: once
V: TRBV14
CDR3: CASSQGLYEQYF
DNA: TGTGCCAGCAGCCAAGGACTTTACGAGCAGTACTTC

J: TRBJ2-1
D: -
size: -
V: TRBV7-3
CDR3: CASSPTPGGTSYNEQFF
DNA: TGTGCCAGCAGCCCGACACCTGGGGGGACTTCCTACAATGAGCAGTTCTTC

J: TRBJ2-7
D: -
size: -
V: TRBV6-5
CDR3: CASSPESRGWYF
DNA: TGTGCCAGCAGTCCAGAATCAAGGGGATGGTACTTC

J: TRBJ2-7
D: -
size: -
V: TRBV30
CDR3: CAWNSRSYEQYF
DNA: TGTGCCTGGAACAGTCGTTCCTACGAGCAGTACTTC

J: TRBJ2-5
D: TRBD2
size: -
V: TRBV5-6
CDR3: CASSLGTSLQTQYF
DNA: TGTGCCAGCAGCTTGGGGACTAGCCTACAGACCCAGTACTTC

J: TRBJ2-7
D: TRBD1
size: -
V: TRBV27
CDR3: CASSLGQETYEQYF
DNA: TGTGCCAGCAGTTTGGGACAGGAAACCTACGAGCAGTACTTC

J: TRBJ2-5
D: TRBD2
size: -
V: TRBV30
CDR3: CACTVASGSLETQYF
DNA: TGTGCCTGCACCGTGGCTAGCGGGAGTTTGGAGACCCAGTACTTC

J: TRBJ2-6
D: -
size: -
V: TRBV2
CDR3: CASSVGGSGANVLTF
DNA: TGTGCCAGCAGTGTTGGAGGGTCAGGGGCCAACGTCCTGACTTTC

J: TRBJ1-5
D: -
size: -
V: TRBV13
CDR3: CASSLGGAGQPQHF
DNA: TGTGCCAGCAGCTTAGGGGGGGCGGGTCAGCCCCAGCATTTT

J: TRBJ2-7
D: TRBD1
size: -
V: TRBV7-9
CDR3: CASSPTGLEQYF
DNA: TGTGCCAGCAGCCCGACAGGGCTGGAGCAGTACTTC

J: TRBJ2-7
D: TRBD1
size: -
V: TRBV19
CDR3: CASSIGTGGEWSYEQYF
DNA: TGTGCCAGTAGTATCGGGACAGGGGGCGAATGGTCCTACGAGCAGTACTTC

J: TRBJ2-7
D: TRBD2
size: few
V: TRBV6-6
CDR3: CASSYGGSVDEQYF
DNA: TGTGCCAGCAGTTACGGCGGGAGTGTTGACGAGCAGTACTTC